The 8 T cell receptor beta chains in this list originate from one sample, sequenced in a study of blood T cell repertoires in COVID-19 (dated by TCRdb to the early 2020s). The library was obtained by the immunoSEQ multiplex PCR assay. TCRdb re-hosts the immuneACCESS table, in-frame sequences only. Its copies lack some clones; in the studies checked, an unresolved V gene accounts for under half of them, and the cause for the rest is not known. For this sample the table gives more than 200,000 clones, of which 65% to 90% were detected only once. Jointly, the top ten make up approximately 2% of the sample. Material for sequencing was peripheral blood. These receptors came from a young man with active or convalescent COVID-19.

The V and J genes are TRBV7-2 and TRBJ1-2; a weak D match, TRBD1 (5 bases). CDR1 SGHTA and CDR2 FQGNSA come from the germline V gene. The CDR3 extends over 12 amino acids. Trimming took 2 bases from V and 6 from J, leaving 7 bases between them. Here the CDR3 DNA reads TGTGCCAGCAGCTTACAGGGTGATGGCTACACCTTC. Protein product: CASSLQGDGYTF.

The chain combines TRBV18 with TRBJ1-5; 10 bases match TRBD1. Germline V gene data show CDR1 as KGHSH and CDR2 as LQKENI. The CDR3 spans 19 residues. J lost 2 bases, V lost 6 bases, and 16 bases had no gene match. The CDR3 DNA sequence: TGTGCCAGCTCCAGACCGGGACAGGGGCGGGGGGTAGGCAATCAGCCCCAGCATTTT. This sequence encodes CASSRPGQGRGVGNQPQHF. The full variable domain, with the rest looked up from reference TRBV18 and TRBJ1-5, is NAGVMQNPRHLVRRRGQEARLRCSPMKGHSHVYWYRQLPEEGLKFMVYLQKENIIDESGMPKERFSAEFPKEGPSILRIQQVVRGDSAAYFCASSRPGQGRGVGNQPQHFGDGTRLSIL.

The rearrangement uses TRBV29-1 and TRBJ2-5; D call uncertain. Trimming stripped 3 bases from V and 8 bases from J, with 7 bases between. This CDR3 is 10 amino acids long. Germline loops: CDR1 SQVTM, CDR2 ANQGSEA. For the CDR3, the DNA is TGCAGCGTTGATGTTAGAACCCAGTACTTC. This codes for CSVDVRTQYF.

J is TRBJ2-7 and V is TRBV7-2; 11 nucleotides line up with TRBD2. After removal of 5 bases from V and 3 bases from J, the junction contained 6 bases not matched to a gene. Germline V gene sequence: CDR1 SGHTA, CDR2 FQGNSA. The CDR3 totals 15 residues. For the CDR3, the DNA is TGTGCCAGCAGCCAGCGACTAGCGGGGATCTACGAGCAGTACTTC. Translation gives CASSQRLAGIYEQYF.

The chain is built from TRBV7-2 and TRBJ1-4, with 7 bases that match TRBD1. From germline, CDR1 is SGHTA and CDR2 FQGNSA. With V trimmed by 1 base and J by 3 bases, 8 bases remained unmatched. CDR3 length: 17 amino acids. Here the CDR3 reads CASSLEPHTGANEKLFF. CDR3 bases: TGTGCCAGCAGCTTAGAGCCGCATACAGGGGCTAATGAAAAACTGTTTTTT.

J is TRBJ1-4 and V is TRBV7-9, with 9 bases identical to TRBD1. CDR1 and CDR2 (germline): SEHNR, FQNEAQ (reference sequence). Trimming took 3 bases from V and 8 from J; bases not matched to a gene: 13. This CDR3 comprises 17 residues. CDR3 nucleotides: TGTGCCAGCAGCTTCGGGCTCCTGGGACAGGGTACGGAAAAACTGTTTTTT. Translation: CASSFGLLGQGTEKLFF. The whole variable domain, filled in from reference TRBV7-9 and TRBJ1-4, reads DTGVSQNPRHKITKRGQNVTFRCDPISEHNRLYWYRQTLGQGPEFLTYFQNEAQLEKSRLLSDRFSAERPKGSFSTLEIQRTEQGDSAMYLCASSFGLLGQGTEKLFFGSGTQLSVL.

This clone was counted a single time. The chain recombines TRBV6-5 with TRBJ2-2, with TRBD1 identical over 9 bases. The germline V gene has CDR1 MNHEY and CDR2 SVGAGI. The CDR3 sequence is 15 residues long. With V trimmed by 4 bases and J by 3 bases, 3 bases remained unmatched. The CDR3 region is CASSSDRGDTGELFF. The CDR3 DNA sequence: TGTGCCAGCAGTTCGGACAGGGGTGACACCGGGGAGCTGTTTTTT.

The chain combines TRBV5-5 with TRBJ1-2, with no clear D. The CDR3 extends over 13 amino acids. V gave up 0 bases and J gave up 1 base, with 4 bases separating them. Germline V gene lookup returns CDR1 SGHKS and CDR2 YYEKEE (reference sequence). The CDR3 sequence: CASSLAYNYGYTF. The CDR3 DNA is TGTGCCAGCAGCTTGGCGTATAACTATGGCTACACCTTC.